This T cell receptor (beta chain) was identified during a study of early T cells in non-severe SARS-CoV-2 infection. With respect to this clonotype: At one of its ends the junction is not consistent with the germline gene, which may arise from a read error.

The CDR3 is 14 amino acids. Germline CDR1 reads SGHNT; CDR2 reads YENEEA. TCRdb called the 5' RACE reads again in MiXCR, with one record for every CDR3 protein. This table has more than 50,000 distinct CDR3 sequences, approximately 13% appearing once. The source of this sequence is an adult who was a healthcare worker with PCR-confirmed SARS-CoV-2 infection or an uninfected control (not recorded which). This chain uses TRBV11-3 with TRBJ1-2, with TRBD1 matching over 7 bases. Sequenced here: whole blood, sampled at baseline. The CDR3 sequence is CVSSQGEVRYGYTF. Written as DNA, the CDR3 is TGTGTCAGCAGCCAGGGGGAGGTCCGCTATGGCTACACCTTC.